The 32 T cell receptor beta chains listed next were all sequenced from one sample in a study of T cell responses to AZD1222 COVID-19 vaccine. Method: immunoSEQ multiplex PCR; TCRdb's copy keeps in-frame clones and lacks some. The sample records 110,000 or so clones, about 86% being singletons. This material consisted of peripheral blood, taken 28 days after the second AZD1222 dose. The receptors stem from an adult who received the AZD1222 COVID-19 vaccine.

This clone was counted only a few times. The V call is TRBV21-1, the J call TRBJ1-4; TRBD1 was called by the table and not checked on the DNA. TRBV21-1 is noted as a pseudogene. The CDR3 loop spans 15 amino acids. The DNA of the CDR3 is TGTGCCAGCAGCAAGACAGTTGCAACTAATGAAAAACTGTTTTTT. Its protein is CASSKTVATNEKLFF.

V gene TRBV29-1 combines with J gene TRBJ1-1; D not resolved. Germline V gene sequence: CDR1 SQVTM, CDR2 ANQGSEA. The CDR3 length is 12 residues. V was cut by 6 bases and J by 3 bases, with 11 bases left in between. The CDR3 reads CSVGMRHTEAFF. The CDR3 region has the DNA TGCAGCGTAGGGATGAGGCACACTGAAGCTTTCTTT.

The chain links TRBV28 to TRBJ1-2; weak D call: TRBD1 (6 bases). From germline, CDR1 is MDHEN and CDR2 SYDVKM. The V gene lost 8 bases and the J gene lost 2 bases, with 9 bases spanning the gap. The CDR3 totals 12 residues. The CDR3 DNA reads as TGTGCCAGCGGCACAGGGAACTATGGCTACACCTTC. Translation gives CASGTGNYGYTF.

The genes are TRBV7-2 and TRBJ2-4, with D perhaps TRBD1 or TRBD2 (5 bases each). V was shortened by 5 bases and J by 6 bases, with 14 bases between the two germline ends. Germline CDR1 reads SGHTA; CDR2 reads FQGNSA. The CDR3 spans 14 residues. CDR3 coding DNA: TGTGCCAGCAGCATCGAGGGGCTTAGAAACATTCAGTACTTC. Translation gives CASSIEGLRNIQYF.

V and J are TRBV3-1 (or the pseudogene TRBV3-2) and TRBJ2-3; 9 nucleotides align to TRBD2. This CDR3 region has 16 residues. Per the germline V gene, CDR1 is LGHDT and CDR2 is YNNKEL (reference sequence). The V segment lost 5 bases and the J segment 6 bases; nucleotides outside the gene matches: 12. CDR3 loop: CASSTLVAGERDTQYF. In DNA form, the CDR3 reads TGTGCCAGCAGCACGCTTGTAGCGGGAGAGCGGGATACGCAGTATTTT.

The V and J genes are TRBV5-6 and TRBJ2-1, with D perhaps given as TRBD1 or TRBD2 (5 bases each). The length of the CDR3 is 17 residues. CDR1 and CDR2 (germline): SGHDT, YYEEEE. Trimming left V 1 base short and J 2 bases short, with 16 bases between. CDR3 region: CASSLLRPGRTYNEQFF. In DNA form, the CDR3 reads TGTGCCAGCAGCTTGTTAAGGCCGGGACGGACCTACAATGAGCAGTTCTTC.

This clone appeared a single time. V usage is TRBV2 and J usage is TRBJ1-1; TRBD1 matches at 7 bases. The CDR3 is 16 amino acids. V was pared by 3 bases and J by 7 bases, with 14 bases of the junction left unmatched. The germline gives CDR1 SNHLY, CDR2 FYNNEI. CDR3 sequence (DNA): TGTGCCAGCAGTGACCCAACGGTCCGGAGGGGGCTTGAAGCTTTCTTT. Its protein product is CASSDPTVRRGLEAFF.

The chain combines TRBV19 with TRBJ2-6, with TRBD1 matching over 7 bases. V lost 10 bases, J lost 4 bases, and 4 bases stayed unmatched. From germline, CDR1 is LNHDA and CDR2 SQIVND (reference sequence). CDR3 length equals 13 residues. The DNA for the CDR3 is TGTGCCACAGGGGGTAGAGGGGCCAACGTCCTGACTTTC. This sequence encodes CATGGRGANVLTF.

The CDR3 here is CASSQAGRYQETQYF. The CDR3 nucleotides are TGCGCCAGCAGCCAAGCGGGAAGGTACCAAGAGACCCAGTACTTC. The chain uses TRBV4-1 and TRBJ2-5, with D possibly TRBD2 on 5 matching bases. The CDR3 covers 15 residues. Trimming stripped 1 base from V and 0 bases from J, with 9 bases between. Germline V gene sequence: CDR1 MGHRA, CDR2 YSYEKL.

The chain carries TRBV7-2 and TRBJ1-6; D is perhaps TRBD1 (5 bases). This CDR3 has 16 residues. Germline V lookup: CDR1 SGHTA, CDR2 FQGNSA. V was shortened by 5 bases and J by 5 bases, with 16 bases between the two germline ends. The CDR3 bases are TGTGCCAGCAGCCACCTCCCAGGGCAACATAATTCACCCCTCCACTTT. Translating it yields CASSHLPGQHNSPLHF.

V and J are TRBV3-1 (or the pseudogene TRBV3-2) and TRBJ1-6, with D maybe TRBD1 (5 bases). CDR1 and CDR2 (germline): LGHDT, YNNKEL (reference sequence). The CDR3 sequence is 15 residues long. Trimming removed 8 bases from V and 7 bases from J, with 18 bases in between. This chain's CDR3 is CASSPLGERNSPLHF. CDR3 DNA sequence: TGTGCCAGCTCCCCGTTGGGGGAAAGGAATTCACCCCTCCACTTT.

The chain couples TRBV19 to TRBJ2-2; D remains unclear. V was trimmed by 5 bases and J by 4 bases, leaving 14 bases between them. CDR1 is LNHDA, CDR2 SQIVND, per germline (reference sequence). The CDR3 has 15 residues. CDR3 sequence (DNA): TGTGCCAGTAGTCTGGGAACGAGAGGCACCGGGGAGCTGTTTTTT. Translation gives CASSLGTRGTGELFF.

The V call is TRBV4-1, the J call TRBJ2-7; D may be TRBD2 (6 bases). V dropped 0 bases and J dropped 7 bases, with 10 bases sitting between them. This CDR3 contains 13 residues. CDR1 MGHRA and CDR2 YSYEKL come from the germline V gene. The CDR3 is CASSQESRGEQYF. For the CDR3, the DNA is TGCGCCAGCAGCCAAGAAAGTCGGGGGGAGCAGTACTTC.

This sequence joins TRBV25-1 and TRBJ2-5; TRBD2 aligns across 13 bases. Trimming took 4 bases from V and 4 from J; bases not matched to a gene: 6. Germline V CDR1 and CDR2: MGHDK, SYGVNS. The CDR3 totals 16 residues. The CDR3 spells CASSVGTSGVRETQYF. CDR3 bases: TGTGCCAGCAGTGTGGGGACTAGCGGGGTGAGAGAGACCCAGTACTTC.

The CDR3 sequence: CASSQTGPMNTEAFF. The CDR3, as DNA: TGTGCCAGCAGCCAGACAGGGCCCATGAACACTGAAGCTTTCTTT. This chain links TRBV7-9 with TRBJ1-1; 7 nucleotides agree with TRBD1. CDR3 length: 15 residues. The junction had 6 bases not matched to a gene; V was cut back by 5 bases and J by 0 bases. The germline V gene has CDR1 SEHNR and CDR2 FQNEAQ (reference sequence).

The chain employs TRBV28 and TRBJ2-1; possible D gene TRBD2, 6 bases. Looked up from germline, CDR1 is MDHEN and CDR2 is SYDVKM. Trimming took 2 bases from V and 7 from J, leaving 15 bases between them. The CDR3 is 15 amino acids. CDR3 sequence reads: CASSLPGQGGNEQFF. CDR3 DNA: TGTGCCAGCAGTTTACCGGGGCAGGGAGGAAATGAGCAGTTCTTC.

The chain carries TRBV5-7 and TRBJ2-3; maybe TRBD1 (5 bases). TRBV5-7 is reported as an ORF; its role is uncertain. Between the trimmed V and J ends, which lost 3 bases and 1 base, there was a span of 12 bases. The CDR3 runs to 15 residues. CDR3 DNA: TGTGCCAGCAGCTCGCCCAGGGTCGGCACAGATACGCAGTATTTT. This translates into CASSSPRVGTDTQYF.

The chain couples TRBV10-3 to TRBJ2-1; D may be TRBD1 or TRBD2 (5 bases each). The CDR3 runs 14 residues. The germline V gene encodes CDR1 ENHRY and CDR2 SYGVKD. V dropped 4 bases and J dropped 2 bases, with 9 bases sitting between them. In nucleotides, the CDR3 is TGTGCCATCAGTGCTACGGGGCCCTACAATGAGCAGTTCTTC. Protein: CAISATGPYNEQFF.

The V gene is TRBV7-9, the J gene TRBJ2-3, with 11 bases lining up with TRBD1. The CDR3 runs to 18 residues. The V segment lost 4 bases and the J segment 3 bases; nucleotides outside the gene matches: 12. Germline CDR1 reads SEHNR; CDR2 reads FQNEAQ (reference sequence). CDR3 DNA: TGTGCCAGCAGCTCCTCGGACGGGGACAGGGGGAGGACAGATACGCAGTATTTT. Amino acid sequence: CASSSSDGDRGRTDTQYF.

The gene calls are TRBV20-1 and TRBJ1-1; D remains ambiguous. The CDR3 sequence is 11 residues long. Germline loops: CDR1 DFQATT, CDR2 SNEGSKA (reference sequence). Trimming shortened V by 6 bases and J by 5 bases, and 10 bases separated the two germline ends. The CDR3 reads CSAIYGTEAFF. The CDR3 region has the DNA TGCAGTGCGATCTATGGAACTGAAGCTTTCTTT.

The chain joins TRBV5-1 to TRBJ1-1; D perhaps matches TRBD1 (5 bases). V lost 4 bases and J 5 bases, leaving 18 bases between the germline ends. Germline-derived CDR1 and CDR2 are SGHRS and YFSETQ. The CDR3 is 15 amino acids. CDR3 in DNA: TGCGCCAGCAGCCGAGGGACGTCGCGGGGGACTGAAGCTTTCTTT. Residues: CASSRGTSRGTEAFF.

The chain couples TRBV5-1 to TRBJ1-2, with D possibly TRBD1 on 6 matching bases. The germline V and J ends were trimmed by 7 bases and 8 bases, with 21 bases remaining between them. The germline gives CDR1 SGHRS, CDR2 YFSETQ. The CDR3 extends over 14 amino acids. CDR3 bases: TGCGCCAGCGGTACACAGGGTCAGAAGGAAGGCTACACCTTC. This sequence encodes CASGTQGQKEGYTF.

The V call is TRBV11-3, the J call TRBJ1-1; D ambiguous. This CDR3 has 13 amino acids. From germline, CDR1 is SGHNT and CDR2 YENEEA. The V and J ends lost 5 bases and 4 bases respectively, with 11 bases between them. CDR3 in DNA: TGTGCCAGCAGCGGGAGATCTGGCACTGAAGCTTTCTTT. Translation gives CASSGRSGTEAFF.

V is TRBV9 and J is TRBJ1-6; D may be TRBD1 (6 bases). Germline-derived CDR1 and CDR2 are SGDLS and YYNGEE. V was trimmed by 0 bases and J by 9 bases, leaving 13 bases between them. This CDR3 has 15 residues. The CDR3 protein is CASSVGGAQISPLHF. As DNA, the CDR3 is TGTGCCAGCAGCGTAGGGGGGGCGCAAATTTCACCCCTCCACTTT. Complete variable domain (other parts from reference TRBV9 and TRBJ1-6): DSGVTQTPKHLITATGQRVTLRCSPRSGDLSVYWYQQSLDQGLQFLIQYYNGEERAKGNILERFSAQQFPDLHSELNLSSLELGDSALYFCASSVGGAQISPLHFGNGTRLTVT.

By frequency in the sample, this clone is medium-sized (0.01 to 0.1%). The CDR3 nucleotides read TGCGCCAGCAGCCAAGATTTGGGCCTATACCAGCCCCAGCATTTT. It yields the protein CASSQDLGLYQPQHF. The chain is built from TRBV4-3 and TRBJ1-5; no firm D call. Germline CDR1 reads LGHNA; CDR2 reads YSLEER. The CDR3 has 15 amino acids. Trimming left V 0 bases short and J 7 bases short, with 13 bases between.

This chain links TRBV7-9 with TRBJ2-1; D might be TRBD2 (5 bases). Germline CDR1 reads SEHNR; CDR2 reads FQNEAQ (reference sequence). Between the trimmed V and J ends, which lost 3 bases and 2 bases, there was a span of 11 bases. This CDR3 contains 15 residues. This CDR3 is CASSFGMVAYNEQFF. DNA of the CDR3: TGTGCCAGCAGCTTCGGGATGGTCGCCTACAATGAGCAGTTCTTC. Using reference TRBV7-9 and TRBJ2-1 for the parts outside the CDR3, the full variable domain is DTGVSQNPRHKITKRGQNVTFRCDPISEHNRLYWYRQTLGQGPEFLTYFQNEAQLEKSRLLSDRFSAERPKGSFSTLEIQRTEQGDSAMYLCASSFGMVAYNEQFFGPGTRLTVL.

J is TRBJ1-3 and V is TRBV18; D remains ambiguous. Germline loops: CDR1 KGHSH, CDR2 LQKENI. The CDR3 length is 17 residues. Trimming stripped 6 bases from V and 0 bases from J, with 18 bases between. The CDR3 coding sequence is TGTGCCAGCTCCTATAACACCGGACGCTTCTCTGGAAACACCATATATTTT. It is translated as CASSYNTGRFSGNTIYF.

This clone was recorded only once. This sequence joins TRBV29-1 and TRBJ1-3; D remains ambiguous. Trimming pared 3 bases from V and 0 bases from J, leaving 12 bases between. Germline loops: CDR1 SQVTM, CDR2 ANQGSEA. This CDR3 spans 15 amino acids. DNA for the CDR3: TGCAGCGTTGATGGAACGGAAGACTCTGGAAACACCATATATTTT. Protein product: CSVDGTEDSGNTIYF. The whole variable domain, filled in from reference TRBV29-1 and TRBJ1-3, reads SAVISQKPSRDICQRGTSLTIQCQVDSQVTMMFWYRQQPGQSLTLIATANQGSEATYESGFVIDKFPISRPNLTFSTLTVSNMSPEDSSIYLCSVDGTEDSGNTIYFGEGSWLTVV.

The V gene is TRBV3-1 (or the pseudogene TRBV3-2), the J gene TRBJ1-1; 8 bases map to TRBD1. The length of the CDR3 is 18 residues. From germline, CDR1 is LGHDT and CDR2 YNNKEL (reference sequence). The ends lost 4 bases at V and 4 bases at J; junction bases unmatched: 17. The chain's CDR3 is CASSPNGGRTGLGTEAFF. Written as DNA, the CDR3 is TGTGCCAGCAGCCCAAATGGGGGGCGGACAGGGCTCGGCACTGAAGCTTTCTTT.

J is TRBJ1-2 and V is TRBV27, with 9 bases that match TRBD1. Germline lookup yields CDR1 MNHEY and CDR2 SMNVEV (reference sequence). V lost 6 bases, J lost 7 bases, and 6 bases stayed unmatched. This CDR3 region has 13 residues. DNA of the CDR3: TGTGCCAGCAGGCCGGGACAGGGAATTGGCTACACCTTC. Translating it yields CASRPGQGIGYTF.

This rearrangement joins TRBV5-8 to TRBJ2-2; D is unresolved. The CDR3 runs 14 residues. Germline CDR1 reads SGHTS; CDR2 reads YDEGEE. V shed 1 base and J shed 5 bases, with 9 bases lying between them. Written as DNA, the CDR3 is TGTGCCAGCAGCTTGATCGATGGAACCGGGGAGCTGTTTTTT. Its protein product is CASSLIDGTGELFF.

The gene calls are TRBV19 and TRBJ1-4, with D possibly matching TRBD1 (6 bases). Looked up from germline, CDR1 is LNHDA and CDR2 is SQIVND (reference sequence). CDR3 size: 13 residues. V dropped 10 bases and J dropped 8 bases, with 17 bases sitting between them. The CDR3 is CATHRDKGEKLFF. CDR3 nucleotide sequence: TGTGCCACTCACCGGGACAAGGGAGAAAAACTGTTTTTT.